These 18 T cell receptor beta chains were all obtained from the same sample, sequenced in a study of T cells in Graves' hyperthyroidism and ophthalmopathy. It was RNA transcripts that yielded the amplified TCR beta CDR3 regions. The HTBI set primed first-round TCR CDR3 RT-PCR. TCRdb independently ran MiXCR on the multiplex PCR reads; one entry per CDR3 protein. This sample has approximately 560,000 distinct CDR3 sequences, with about 15% found just once. The sample comprised blood. All receptors derive from a woman aged 25 to 39 with Graves' hyperthyroidism.

As to this clonotype: Possible read error: a much larger clone is one base away. The chain recombines TRBV20-1 with TRBJ2-7, with D tentatively TRBD2 (6 bases). This CDR3 contains 17 residues. CDR1 DFQATT and CDR2 SNEGSKA come from the germline V gene (reference sequence). V was clipped by 4 bases and J by 6 bases, with 28 bases between them. The DNA for the CDR3 is TGCAGTGCTAAGGACTTGGGACGGGACTCGAAGAGGTTCGAGCAGTACTTC. It specifies CSAKDLGRDSKRFEQYF.

This clonotype was observed many times. The J gene is TRBJ2-3, the V gene TRBV27; the D gene could be TRBD1 or TRBD2 (5 bases each). Trimming pared 4 bases from V and 0 bases from J, leaving 8 bases between. This CDR3 spans 14 amino acids. Germline CDR1 MNHEY, CDR2 SMNVEV (reference sequence). CDR3 in DNA: TGTGCCAGCAGTTGGGGCGGGAGCACAGATACGCAGTATTTT. Its protein product is CASSWGGSTDTQYF.

Note on this clonotype: Since a much larger clone is just one base distant, this may be a read error. The chain couples TRBV20-1 to TRBJ2-7, with D perhaps matching TRBD2 (7 bases). Germline V gene lookup returns CDR1 DFQATT and CDR2 SNEGSKA (reference sequence). CDR3 size: 14 residues. The CDR3 DNA follows: TGCAGTACTAGAGGGGGGGAGAGCTCCTACGAGCAGTACTTC. This sequence encodes CSTRGGESSYEQYF.

This clonotype was found many times. The rearrangement links TRBV13 to TRBJ1-6; D gene unclear. CDR1 is PRHDT and CDR2 is FYEKMQ in the germline V gene (reference sequence). With 0 bases removed from V and 7 bases from J, the gap between germline ends came to 7 bases. There are 14 residues in the CDR3. The CDR3 DNA is TGTGCCAGCAGCTTAGGGGGTTGGAATTCACCCCTCCACTTT. Translated: CASSLGGWNSPLHF.

A few counts support this clonotype. The chain has TRBV29-1 and TRBJ1-1; a weak D match, TRBD1 (6 bases). The V gene lost 4 bases and the J gene lost 4 bases, with 16 bases spanning the gap. CDR1 SQVTM and CDR2 ANQGSEA come from the germline V gene. CDR3 length equals 14 residues. The CDR3 DNA reads as TGCAGCGTTGTTTTGGGGGGCGCGAGCACTGAAGCTTTCTTT. Its translation: CSVVLGGASTEAFF.

As to this clonotype: A much larger clone is a single base away; this may be a read error. The V call is TRBV6-1, the J call TRBJ2-1; D might be TRBD1 (6 bases). The CDR3 has 12 residues. V was shortened by 4 bases and J by 10 bases, with 11 bases between the two germline ends. Germline V gives CDR1 MNHNS, CDR2 SASEGT. CDR3 in amino acids: CASSATGYEQFF. CDR3 coding DNA: TGTGCCAGCAGTGCTACAGGGTACGAGCAGTTCTTC.

The sample holds many counts of this clonotype. V and J are TRBV5-1 and TRBJ2-3, with D perhaps assigned TRBD1 or TRBD2 (5 bases each). V was shortened by 0 bases and J by 5 bases, with 7 bases between the two germline ends. The CDR3 contains 13 residues. The germline gives CDR1 SGHRS, CDR2 YFSETQ. Here the CDR3 reads CASSLGDVDTQYF. CDR3 in DNA: TGCGCCAGCAGCTTGGGGGACGTAGATACGCAGTATTTT.

This clonotype was counted many times. The CDR3 here is CSVEDDRGSYGYTF. The CDR3 bases are TGCAGCGTTGAAGATGACAGGGGGAGCTATGGCTACACCTTC. The J gene is TRBJ1-2, the V gene TRBV29-1; TRBD1 matches 9 bases. J was trimmed by 4 bases and V by 0 bases; bases with no gene match: 3. The CDR3 length is 14 residues. Germline CDR1 reads SQVTM; CDR2 reads ANQGSEA.

The sample holds many counts of this clonotype. The chain is built from TRBV11-2 and TRBJ2-5, with a tentative D call TRBD2 (5 bases). The V end lost 5 bases, the J end lost 5 bases, and 12 bases lay between the germline ends. CDR1 is SGHAT, CDR2 FQNNGV, per germline. The CDR3 consists of 13 residues. The CDR3 reads CASSEGIWETQYF. The DNA of the CDR3 is TGTGCCAGCAGCGAGGGTATTTGGGAGACCCAGTACTTC.

Of note for this clonotype: With a much larger clone just one base away, this may be a read error. The V gene is TRBV7-2, the J gene TRBJ2-5; tentatively, D is TRBD2 (6 bases). CDR1 and CDR2 (germline): SGHTA, FQGNSA. The CDR3 is 13 residues long. The CDR3 DNA reads TGTGCCGGCAGCTTCGGAGCGGGAGAGACCCAGTACTTC. This encodes CAGSFGAGETQYF.

This clonotype was seen at least ten times. The V call is TRBV14, the J call TRBJ2-7, with D perhaps matching TRBD1 (6 bases). The ends were cut back, 2 bases at V and 6 bases at J, with 20 bases in the middle. Germline CDR1 SGHDN, CDR2 FVKESK. This CDR3 is built from 16 residues. CDR3 sequence: CASSQRWGTGNLEQYF. For the CDR3, the DNA is TGTGCCAGCAGCCAACGCTGGGGTACAGGGAACCTCGAGCAGTACTTC.

As for this clonotype: This may arise from a read error, as a much more abundant clone is one base away. The gene calls are TRBV20-1 and TRBJ2-7; 8 bases are shared with TRBD1. TRBJ2-1 matches the DNA end more closely, so the J call is doubtful. The CDR3 consists of 12 residues. Germline V gene sequence: CDR1 DFQATT, CDR2 SNEGSKA (reference sequence). CDR3 coding DNA: TGCAGAGCTGACAGGGGTGAATACGAGCAGTTCTTC. It codes for CRADRGEYEQFF.

This clonotype was observed a few times. The chain employs TRBV5-1 and TRBJ2-2, with D tentatively TRBD2 (7 bases). The length of the CDR3 is 15 residues. V was shortened by 4 bases and J by 3 bases, with 13 bases between the two germline ends. Germline V gene lookup returns CDR1 SGHRS and CDR2 YFSETQ. The CDR3, as DNA: TGCGCCAGCAGCACCGAGGGGGGGTACACCGGGGAGCTGTTTTTT. This gives the protein CASSTEGGYTGELFF.

This clonotype was detected ten times or more. The chain employs TRBV9 and TRBJ1-4, with 7 bases fitting TRBD1. The CDR3 totals 16 residues. Trimming took 2 bases from V and 4 from J; bases not matched to a gene: 8. Germline-derived CDR1 and CDR2 are SGDLS and YYNGEE. The CDR3, as DNA: TGTGCCAGCAGCGTTGGACGACAGGGAGGTAATGAAAAACTGTTTTTT. Amino acid sequence: CASSVGRQGGNEKLFF.

This clonotype was seen many times. The V call is TRBV5-1, the J call TRBJ2-3; TRBD2 is a possible D gene (5 bases). The CDR3 covers 16 residues. The germline V gene has CDR1 SGHRS and CDR2 YFSETQ. V dropped 4 bases and J dropped 0 bases, with 15 bases sitting between them. CDR3 in DNA: TGCGCCAGCAGCCCGATGCCCCGGGATAGCACAGATACGCAGTATTTT. Translated, it gives CASSPMPRDSTDTQYF.

This clonotype was recorded many times. This CDR3 is CASRQTGSTEAFF. CDR3 nucleotides: TGTGCCAGCAGACAAACAGGGTCCACTGAAGCTTTCTTT. This chain links TRBV7-9 with TRBJ1-1; a possible D gene is TRBD1 (6 bases). This CDR3 has 13 residues. Germline CDR1 and CDR2: SEHNR and FQNEAQ (reference sequence). V dropped 6 bases and J dropped 4 bases, with 12 bases sitting between them.

A few counts support this clonotype. The V and J genes are TRBV25-1 and TRBJ2-1, with TRBD1 matching 8 bases. CDR3 size: 14 residues. Germline loops: CDR1 MGHDK, CDR2 SYGVNS. The junction had 6 bases not matched to a gene; V was cut back by 4 bases and J by 7 bases. The CDR3 DNA reads TGTGCCAGCAGTGTTGACAGGGGATGGAATGAGCAGTTCTTC. Protein: CASSVDRGWNEQFF.

This clonotype was seen only a few times. This chain links TRBV5-1 with TRBJ1-4; the D is unclear. V gave up 0 bases and J gave up 1 base, with 10 bases separating them. Per germline, CDR1 SGHRS and CDR2 YFSETQ. The length of the CDR3 is 16 residues. CDR3 DNA: TGCGCCAGCAGCTTGGCCGGGGATGAAACTAATGAAAAACTGTTTTTT. The encoded protein is CASSLAGDETNEKLFF.